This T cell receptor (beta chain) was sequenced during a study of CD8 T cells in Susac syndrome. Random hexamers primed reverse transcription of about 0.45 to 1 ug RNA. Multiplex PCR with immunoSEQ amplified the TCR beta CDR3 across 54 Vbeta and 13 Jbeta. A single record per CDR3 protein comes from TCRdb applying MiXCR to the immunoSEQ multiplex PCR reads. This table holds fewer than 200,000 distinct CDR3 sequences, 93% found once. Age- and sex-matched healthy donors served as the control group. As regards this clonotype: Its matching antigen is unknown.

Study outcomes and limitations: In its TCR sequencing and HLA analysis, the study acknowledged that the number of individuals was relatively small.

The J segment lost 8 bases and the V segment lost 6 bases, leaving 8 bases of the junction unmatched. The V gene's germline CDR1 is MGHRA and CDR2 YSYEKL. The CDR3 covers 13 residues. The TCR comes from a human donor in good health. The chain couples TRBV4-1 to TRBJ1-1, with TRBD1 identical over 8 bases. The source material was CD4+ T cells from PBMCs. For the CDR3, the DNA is TGCGCCAGCAGGGATCAAGACAGGGGCGAAGCTTTCTTT. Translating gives CASRDQDRGEAFF.